This TCR beta chain was recovered during a study of prognosis after radiotherapy for stage I lung cancer. Study in general: Some 14 of the patients presented with newly diagnosed primary stage I lung tumors; about five had oligometastatic NSCLC following surgical resection of the primary tumor.

By two-round multiplex PCR, the TCR beta CDR3 was amplified from genomic DNA. Specific primers for each TRBV and TRBJ gene were what first-round PCR used. TCRdb reanalysed the multiplex PCR reads using MiXCR and keeps one entry per CDR3 protein. The sample carries roughly 25,000 distinct CDR3 sequences, roughly 34% recorded once. CT and PET/CT showed node-negative disease in all patients, none of whom had received prior chemotherapy or radiotherapy or had other malignancies. The sample was PBMCs, taken before or after stereotactic body radiation therapy (not recorded which). The sequence derives from a donor aged 50 or older with non-small cell lung cancer.

The CDR3 sequence: CASSSDIGLYEQYF. The CDR3 bases are TGTGCCAGCAGCTCGGACATAGGGCTCTACGAGCAGTACTTC. J is TRBJ2-7 and V is TRBV11-2; D perhaps matches TRBD1 (5 bases). Germline V CDR1 and CDR2: SGHAT, FQNNGV. The V gene lost 4 bases and the J gene lost 3 bases, with 13 bases spanning the gap. The CDR3 is 14 residues long.